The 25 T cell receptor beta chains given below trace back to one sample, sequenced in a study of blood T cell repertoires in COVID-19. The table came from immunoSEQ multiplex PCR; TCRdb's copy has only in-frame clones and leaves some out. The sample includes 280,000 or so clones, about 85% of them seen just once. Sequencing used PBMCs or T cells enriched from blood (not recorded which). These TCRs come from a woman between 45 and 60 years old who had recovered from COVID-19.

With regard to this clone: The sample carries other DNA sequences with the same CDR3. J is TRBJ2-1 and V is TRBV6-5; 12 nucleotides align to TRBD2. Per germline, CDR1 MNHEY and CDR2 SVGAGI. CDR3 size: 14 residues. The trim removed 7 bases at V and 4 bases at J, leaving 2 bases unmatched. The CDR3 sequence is CASTTSGGYNEQFF. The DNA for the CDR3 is TGTGCCAGCACGACTAGCGGGGGTTACAATGAGCAGTTCTTC.

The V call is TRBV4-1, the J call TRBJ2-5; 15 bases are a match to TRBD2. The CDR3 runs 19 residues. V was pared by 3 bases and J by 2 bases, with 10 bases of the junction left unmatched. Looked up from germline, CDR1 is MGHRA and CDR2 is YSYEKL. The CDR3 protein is CASSQLPGLAGGKQETQYF. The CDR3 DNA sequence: TGCGCCAGCAGCCAGCTACCGGGACTAGCGGGGGGCAAACAAGAGACCCAGTACTTC.

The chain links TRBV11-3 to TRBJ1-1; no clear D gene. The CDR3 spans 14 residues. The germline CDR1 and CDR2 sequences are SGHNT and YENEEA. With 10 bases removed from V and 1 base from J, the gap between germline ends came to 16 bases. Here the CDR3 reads CATTPYSGNTEAFF. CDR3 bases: TGTGCCACGACGCCTTACTCGGGGAACACTGAAGCTTTCTTT.

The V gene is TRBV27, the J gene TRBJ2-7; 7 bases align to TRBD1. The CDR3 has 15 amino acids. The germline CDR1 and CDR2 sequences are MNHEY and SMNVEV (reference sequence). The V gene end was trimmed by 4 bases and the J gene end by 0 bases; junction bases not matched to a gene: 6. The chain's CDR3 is CASSWTGFSSYEQYF. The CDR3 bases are TGTGCCAGCAGTTGGACAGGATTCAGCTCCTACGAGCAGTACTTC.

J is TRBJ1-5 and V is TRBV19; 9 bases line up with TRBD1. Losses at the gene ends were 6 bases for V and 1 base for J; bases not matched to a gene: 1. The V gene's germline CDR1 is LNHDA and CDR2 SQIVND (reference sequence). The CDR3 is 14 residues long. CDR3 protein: CASRQGASNQPQHF. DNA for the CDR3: TGTGCCAGTAGACAGGGGGCAAGCAATCAGCCCCAGCATTTT.

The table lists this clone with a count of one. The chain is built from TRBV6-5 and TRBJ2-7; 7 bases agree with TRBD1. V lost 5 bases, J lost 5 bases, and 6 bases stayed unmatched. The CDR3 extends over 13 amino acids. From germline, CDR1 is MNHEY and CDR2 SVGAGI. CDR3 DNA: TGTGCCAGCAGTAGGGACAGCTCTAACGAGCAGTACTTC. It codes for CASSRDSSNEQYF.

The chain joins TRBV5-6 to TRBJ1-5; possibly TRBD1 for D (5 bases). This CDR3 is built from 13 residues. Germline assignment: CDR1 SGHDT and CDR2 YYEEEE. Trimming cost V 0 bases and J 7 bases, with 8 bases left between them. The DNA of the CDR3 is TGTGCCAGCAGCTTGGGGGGCGGACAGCCCCAGCATTTT. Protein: CASSLGGGQPQHF.

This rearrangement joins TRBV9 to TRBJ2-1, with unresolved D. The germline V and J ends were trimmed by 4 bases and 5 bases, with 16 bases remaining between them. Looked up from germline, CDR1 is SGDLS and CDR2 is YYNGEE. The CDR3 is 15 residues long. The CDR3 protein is CASSPRSSEHNEQFF. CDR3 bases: TGTGCCAGCAGCCCGCGGTCTAGTGAACACAATGAGCAGTTCTTC.

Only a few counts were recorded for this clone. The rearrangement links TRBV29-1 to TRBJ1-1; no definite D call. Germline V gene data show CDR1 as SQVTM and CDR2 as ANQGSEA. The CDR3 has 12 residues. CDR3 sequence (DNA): TGCAGTTCCGGAGGATCGAACACTGAAGCTTTCTTT. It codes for CSSGGSNTEAFF.

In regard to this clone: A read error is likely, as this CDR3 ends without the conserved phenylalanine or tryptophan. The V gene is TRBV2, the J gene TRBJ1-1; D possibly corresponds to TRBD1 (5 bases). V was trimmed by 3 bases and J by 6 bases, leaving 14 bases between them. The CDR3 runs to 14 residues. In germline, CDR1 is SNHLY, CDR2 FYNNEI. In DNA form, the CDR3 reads TGTGCCAGCAGTGAGGGCAGGGAAGACGCTGAAGCTTTCTCT. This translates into CASSEGREDAEAFS.

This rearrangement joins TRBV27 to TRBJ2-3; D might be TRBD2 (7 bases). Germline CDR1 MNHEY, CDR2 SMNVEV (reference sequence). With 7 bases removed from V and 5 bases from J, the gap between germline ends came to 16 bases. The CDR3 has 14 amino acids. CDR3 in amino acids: CASTGGARKDTQYF. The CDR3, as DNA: TGTGCCAGCACTGGGGGGGCCCGTAAAGATACGCAGTATTTT.

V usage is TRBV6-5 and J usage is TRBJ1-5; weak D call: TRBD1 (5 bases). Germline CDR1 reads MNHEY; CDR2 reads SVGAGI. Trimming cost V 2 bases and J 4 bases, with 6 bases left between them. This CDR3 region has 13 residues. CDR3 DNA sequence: TGTGCCAGCAGTTACCCAGGGAATCAGCCCCAGCATTTT. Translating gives CASSYPGNQPQHF.

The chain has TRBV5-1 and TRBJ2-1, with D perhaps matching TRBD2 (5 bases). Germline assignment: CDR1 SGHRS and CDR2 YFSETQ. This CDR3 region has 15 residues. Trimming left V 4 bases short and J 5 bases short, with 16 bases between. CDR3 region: CASSKVGAEHNEQFF. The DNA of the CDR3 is TGCGCCAGCAGCAAAGTTGGAGCGGAACACAATGAGCAGTTCTTC. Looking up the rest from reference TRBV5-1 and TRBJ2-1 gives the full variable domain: KAGVTQTPRYLIKTRGQQVTLSCSPISGHRSVSWYQQTPGQGLQFLFEYFSETQRNKGNFPGRFSGRQFSNSRSEMNVSTLELGDSALYLCASSKVGAEHNEQFFGPGTRLTVL.

CDR3 sequence reads: CASSLFRGNTGELFF. As DNA, the CDR3 is TGTGCCAGCAGTTTATTCAGGGGGAATACCGGGGAGCTGTTTTTT. The V and J genes are TRBV28 and TRBJ2-2, with 7 bases identical to TRBD1. CDR3 length equals 15 residues. Germline V gives CDR1 MDHEN, CDR2 SYDVKM. J was trimmed by 5 bases and V by 1 base; bases with no gene match: 4.

The CDR3 DNA is TGTGCCAGCAGCTCAGGGACAGGGGTAGGCTATGGCTACACCTTC. Translating it yields CASSSGTGVGYGYTF. The chain combines TRBV7-9 with TRBJ1-2; TRBD1 matches at 10 bases. The J segment lost 4 bases and the V segment lost 4 bases, leaving 6 bases of the junction unmatched. Germline V gene data show CDR1 as SEHNR and CDR2 as FQNEAQ (reference sequence). The CDR3 spans 15 residues. Variable domain in full (rest from reference TRBV7-9 and TRBJ1-2): DTGVSQNPRHKITKRGQNVTFRCDPISEHNRLYWYRQTLGQGPEFLTYFQNEAQLEKSRLLSDRFSAERPKGSFSTLEIQRTEQGDSAMYLCASSSGTGVGYGYTFGSGTRLTVV.

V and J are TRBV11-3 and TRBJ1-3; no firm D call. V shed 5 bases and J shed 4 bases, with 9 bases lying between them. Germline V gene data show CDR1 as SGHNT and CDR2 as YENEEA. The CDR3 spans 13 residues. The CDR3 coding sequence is TGTGCCAGCAGCCCCGGTCCGGGAAACACCATATATTTT. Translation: CASSPGPGNTIYF.

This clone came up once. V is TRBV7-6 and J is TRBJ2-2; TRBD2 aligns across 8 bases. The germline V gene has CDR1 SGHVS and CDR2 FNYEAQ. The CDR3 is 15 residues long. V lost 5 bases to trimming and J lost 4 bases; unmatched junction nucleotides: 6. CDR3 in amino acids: CASSPGGGSTGELFF. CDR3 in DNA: TGTGCCAGCAGCCCGGGGGGGGGCTCCACCGGGGAGCTGTTTTTT.

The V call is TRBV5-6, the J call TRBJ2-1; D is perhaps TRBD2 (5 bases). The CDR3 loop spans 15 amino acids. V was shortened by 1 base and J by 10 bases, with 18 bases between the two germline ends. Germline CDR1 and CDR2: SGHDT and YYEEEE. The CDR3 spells CASSLTGSGFSEQFF. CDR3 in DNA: TGTGCCAGCAGCTTGACGGGGTCGGGTTTCAGCGAGCAGTTCTTC.

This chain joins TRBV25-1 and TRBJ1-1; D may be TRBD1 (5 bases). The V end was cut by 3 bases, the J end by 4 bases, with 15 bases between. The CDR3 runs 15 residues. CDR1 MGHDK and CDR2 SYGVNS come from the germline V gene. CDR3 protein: CASSEDVGLSTEAFF. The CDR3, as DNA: TGTGCCAGCAGTGAGGATGTGGGGCTGAGCACTGAAGCTTTCTTT.

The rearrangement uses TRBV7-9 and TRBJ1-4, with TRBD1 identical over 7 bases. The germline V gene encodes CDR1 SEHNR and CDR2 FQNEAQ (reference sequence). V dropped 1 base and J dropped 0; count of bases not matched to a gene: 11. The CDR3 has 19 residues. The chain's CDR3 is CASSLGRDSVPATNEKLFF. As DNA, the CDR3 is TGTGCCAGCAGCTTAGGCCGGGACAGCGTGCCTGCAACTAATGAAAAACTGTTTTTT. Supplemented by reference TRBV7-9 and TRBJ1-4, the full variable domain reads DTGVSQNPRHKITKRGQNVTFRCDPISEHNRLYWYRQTLGQGPEFLTYFQNEAQLEKSRLLSDRFSAERPKGSFSTLEIQRTEQGDSAMYLCASSLGRDSVPATNEKLFFGSGTQLSVL.

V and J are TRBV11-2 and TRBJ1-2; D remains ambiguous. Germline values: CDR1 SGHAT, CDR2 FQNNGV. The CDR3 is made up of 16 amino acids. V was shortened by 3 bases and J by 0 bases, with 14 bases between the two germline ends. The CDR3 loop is CASSLSLGSANYGYTF. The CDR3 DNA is TGTGCCAGCAGCTTGTCCCTAGGATCAGCTAACTATGGCTACACCTTC.

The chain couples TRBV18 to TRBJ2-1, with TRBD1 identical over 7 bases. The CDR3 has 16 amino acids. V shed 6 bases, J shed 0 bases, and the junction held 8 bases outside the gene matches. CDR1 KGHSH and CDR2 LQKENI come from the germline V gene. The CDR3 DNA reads TGTGCCAGCTCCAGCACGACAGGGACCTCCTACAATGAGCAGTTCTTC. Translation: CASSSTTGTSYNEQFF. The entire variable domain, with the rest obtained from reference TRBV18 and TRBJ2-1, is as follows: NAGVMQNPRHLVRRRGQEARLRCSPMKGHSHVYWYRQLPEEGLKFMVYLQKENIIDESGMPKERFSAEFPKEGPSILRIQQVVRGDSAAYFCASSSTTGTSYNEQFFGPGTRLTVL.

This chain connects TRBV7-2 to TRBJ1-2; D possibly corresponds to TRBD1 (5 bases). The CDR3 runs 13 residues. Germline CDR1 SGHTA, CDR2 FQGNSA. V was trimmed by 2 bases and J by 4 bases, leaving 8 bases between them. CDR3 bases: TGTGCCAGCAGCTTACGACAGTTCTATGGCTACACCTTC. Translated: CASSLRQFYGYTF.

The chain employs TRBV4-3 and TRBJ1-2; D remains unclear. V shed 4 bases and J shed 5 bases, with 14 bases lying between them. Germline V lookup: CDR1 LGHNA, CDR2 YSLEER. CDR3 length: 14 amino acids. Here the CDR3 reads CASSPVKTGYGYTF. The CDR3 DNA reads TGCGCCAGCAGCCCGGTAAAGACGGGATATGGCTACACCTTC.

The CDR3 sequence: CASRDSSNEKLFF. In DNA form, the CDR3 reads TGTGCCAGCAGGGACAGCTCTAATGAAAAACTGTTTTTT. The genes are TRBV27 and TRBJ1-4, with a weak D call TRBD1 (6 bases). CDR1 is MNHEY, CDR2 SMNVEV, per germline (reference sequence). The CDR3 contains 13 residues. V was clipped by 6 bases and J by 3 bases, with 8 bases between them.